This is a list of T cell receptor beta chains from one sample in a study of T cell repertoires in cytomegalovirus infection. Their antigens remain unidentified. TCRdb ran MiXCR on the reads and lists one entry per CDR3 protein. Of roughly 730,000 distinct CDR3 sequences listed, around 30% were seen once; the top ten hold 18%. Sequencing was performed on cultured PBMCs, taken from culture after CMV antigen stimulation. The receptor set was obtained from a human donor in good health (CMV status not recorded). Some clones in this sample may be carry-over from other donors' samples. Both conserved end residues are part of each CDR3. The order of the fields is J gene, D gene, V gene, clone size, CDR3 protein, CDR3 DNA. A D gene is named only where the DNA matches it firmly. For some rows the clone size is stated as once, few or many, or as a class when expanded; others skip it.

J gene: TRBJ2-7
D gene: TRBD2
V gene: TRBV4-1
clone size: few
CDR3 protein: CASSQAPTSGYATYEQYF
CDR3 DNA: TGCGCCAGCAGCCAAGCCCCCACTAGCGGTTATGCGACCTACGAGCAGTACTTC

J gene: TRBJ2-1
D gene: -
V gene: TRBV15
clone size: -
CDR3 protein: CATKVSLYNEQFF
CDR3 DNA: TGTGCCACCAAAGTTTCGTTATACAATGAGCAGTTCTTC

J gene: TRBJ1-3
D gene: -
V gene: TRBV20-1
clone size: -
CDR3 protein: CSARDSRGGISGNTIYF
CDR3 DNA: TGCAGTGCTAGAGATTCTAGGGGCGGCATCTCTGGAAACACCATATATTTT

J gene: TRBJ1-2
D gene: -
V gene: TRBV29-1
clone size: few
CDR3 protein: CSAWKNTNYGYTF
CDR3 DNA: TGCAGCGCATGGAAGAATACTAACTATGGCTACACCTTC

J gene: TRBJ2-3
D gene: -
V gene: TRBV11-2
clone size: -
CDR3 protein: CASSAYQGGTDTQYF
CDR3 DNA: TGTGCCAGCAGCGCCTACCAGGGAGGCACAGATACGCAGTATTTT

J gene: TRBJ1-6
D gene: -
V gene: TRBV28
clone size: -
CDR3 protein: CASSYRHINNSPLHF
CDR3 DNA: TGTGCCAGCAGTTATAGACACATTAATAATTCACCCCTCCACTTT

J gene: TRBJ2-2
D gene: -
V gene: TRBV7-6
clone size: once
CDR3 protein: CASSPEAGVNTGELFF
CDR3 DNA: TGTGCCAGCAGCCCTGAAGCGGGTGTGAACACCGGGGAGCTGTTTTTT

J gene: TRBJ1-5
D gene: -
V gene: TRBV20-1
clone size: few
CDR3 protein: CSAIRDSNQPQHF
CDR3 DNA: TGCAGTGCTATAAGAGATAGCAATCAGCCCCAGCATTTT

J gene: TRBJ2-1
D gene: TRBD2
V gene: TRBV6-2/TRBV6-3
clone size: -
CDR3 protein: CASSWTSGGSNEQFF
CDR3 DNA: TGTGCCAGCAGTTGGACTAGCGGGGGATCCAATGAGCAGTTCTTC

J gene: TRBJ1-3
D gene: TRBD1
V gene: TRBV7-9
clone size: -
CDR3 protein: CASSLAPGTGYGNTLYF
CDR3 DNA: TGTGCCAGCAGCTTAGCGCCCGGGACAGGGTATGGAAACACCTTATATTTT

J gene: TRBJ1-6
D gene: -
V gene: TRBV24-1
clone size: few
CDR3 protein: CATTDTRHASHLHF
CDR3 DNA: TGTGCCACCACTGACACACGACACGCATCTCACCTCCACTTT

J gene: TRBJ2-7
D gene: -
V gene: TRBV20-1
clone size: few
CDR3 protein: CSAQGAYEQYF
CDR3 DNA: TGCAGTGCTCAAGGGGCCTACGAGCAGTACTTC

J gene: TRBJ2-1
D gene: TRBD2
V gene: TRBV5-6
clone size: -
CDR3 protein: CASSLIGTSGSGEQFF
CDR3 DNA: TGTGCCAGCAGCTTAATCGGGACTAGCGGGAGTGGTGAGCAGTTCTTC

J gene: TRBJ2-7
D gene: -
V gene: TRBV3-1
clone size: -
CDR3 protein: CASSQDWRGYEQYF
CDR3 DNA: TGTGCCAGCAGCCAAGATTGGAGGGGTTACGAGCAGTACTTC

J gene: TRBJ1-2
D gene: -
V gene: TRBV12-3/TRBV12-4
clone size: -
CDR3 protein: CASSLGGPSYTF
CDR3 DNA: TGTGCCAGCAGTTTAGGTGGTCCGAGCTACACCTTC

J gene: TRBJ1-1
D gene: -
V gene: TRBV28
clone size: -
CDR3 protein: CASSSRLEAFF
CDR3 DNA: TGTGCCAGCAGTTCCAGGCTTGAAGCTTTCTTT

J gene: TRBJ1-4
D gene: TRBD1
V gene: TRBV12-5
clone size: -
CDR3 protein: CASGSFFRILTGGDGDLFF
CDR3 DNA: TGTGCTAGTGGTTCTTTTTTCCGGATCTTGACAGGGGGGGATGGAGATCTGTTTTTT

J gene: TRBJ2-7
D gene: TRBD1
V gene: TRBV9
clone size: -
CDR3 protein: CASSVGTGVPYEQYF
CDR3 DNA: TGTGCCAGCAGCGTAGGGACAGGGGTTCCCTACGAGCAGTACTTC

J gene: TRBJ1-2
D gene: TRBD1
V gene: TRBV7-6
clone size: -
CDR3 protein: CASSYGTDNGYTF
CDR3 DNA: TGTGCCAGCAGCTATGGGACAGACAACGGCTACACCTTC

J gene: TRBJ2-7
D gene: -
V gene: TRBV7-2
clone size: few
CDR3 protein: CASSSDRRSSYEQYF
CDR3 DNA: TGTGCCAGCAGCTCCGACAGGAGGTCGTCCTACGAGCAGTACTTC

J gene: TRBJ2-7
D gene: -
V gene: TRBV28
clone size: -
CDR3 protein: CASSLGGESAYEQYF
CDR3 DNA: TGTGCCAGCAGTTTAGGGGGAGAGTCGGCCTACGAGCAGTACTTC

J gene: TRBJ2-3
D gene: TRBD2
V gene: TRBV7-2
clone size: many
CDR3 protein: CASSMPGLPTDTQYF
CDR3 DNA: TGTGCCAGCAGCATGCCGGGACTACCCACAGATACGCAGTATTTT

J gene: TRBJ2-4
D gene: -
V gene: TRBV3-1
clone size: -
CDR3 protein: CASSHGDVWDIQYF
CDR3 DNA: TGTGCCAGCAGCCACGGAGACGTCTGGGACATTCAGTACTTC

J gene: TRBJ2-3
D gene: -
V gene: TRBV7-6
clone size: -
CDR3 protein: CASTLGGGFGTDTQYF
CDR3 DNA: TGTGCCAGCACCCTTGGGGGGGGCTTTGGCACAGATACGCAGTATTTT

J gene: TRBJ1-1
D gene: -
V gene: TRBV12-3/TRBV12-4
clone size: -
CDR3 protein: CASSSTRTEAFF
CDR3 DNA: TGTGCCAGCAGCTCCACAAGAACTGAAGCTTTCTTT

J gene: TRBJ1-6
D gene: -
V gene: TRBV20-1
clone size: few
CDR3 protein: CSGLNSEVAEFYNSPLHF
CDR3 DNA: TGCAGTGGCCTTAACAGTGAGGTAGCGGAGTTCTATAATTCACCCCTCCACTTT

J gene: TRBJ2-1
D gene: TRBD1
V gene: TRBV7-2
clone size: few
CDR3 protein: CASSFATGVKFF
CDR3 DNA: TGTGCCAGCAGCTTCGCCACAGGGGTCAAGTTCTTC

J gene: TRBJ2-1
D gene: TRBD2
V gene: TRBV19
clone size: -
CDR3 protein: CASSSGSGAAGEQFF
CDR3 DNA: TGTGCCAGTAGTTCCGGAAGCGGGGCCGCTGGGGAGCAGTTCTTC

J gene: TRBJ2-3
D gene: TRBD2
V gene: TRBV27
clone size: few
CDR3 protein: CASRIAGGADTQYF
CDR3 DNA: TGTGCCAGCAGAATAGCGGGAGGTGCAGATACGCAGTATTTT

J gene: TRBJ2-3
D gene: -
V gene: TRBV7-2
clone size: many
CDR3 protein: CASSPQPPGTDTQYF
CDR3 DNA: TGTGCCAGCAGCCCCCAGCCCCCAGGCACAGATACGCAGTATTTT

J gene: TRBJ2-5
D gene: TRBD1
V gene: TRBV6-5
clone size: -
CDR3 protein: CASTLTGRETQYF
CDR3 DNA: TGTGCCAGCACCTTGACAGGGCGAGAGACCCAGTACTTC

J gene: TRBJ2-3
D gene: -
V gene: TRBV7-6
clone size: -
CDR3 protein: CASSPKGGIDTQYF
CDR3 DNA: TGTGCCAGCAGTCCCAAAGGGGGGATTGATACGCAGTATTTT

J gene: TRBJ2-4
D gene: -
V gene: TRBV7-8
clone size: few
CDR3 protein: CASSFSSLAKNIQYF
CDR3 DNA: TGTGCCAGCAGCTTCTCCTCCCTAGCCAAAAACATTCAGTACTTC

J gene: TRBJ2-1
D gene: -
V gene: TRBV5-6
clone size: few
CDR3 protein: CASSSGGHPYNEQFF
CDR3 DNA: TGTGCCAGCAGCTCCGGGGGACACCCCTACAATGAGCAGTTCTTC